This T cell receptor (beta chain) derives from a study of cytomegalovirus exposure and HLA in healthy donors (TCRdb year 2017). For context, the study as a whole: An earlier analysis of some 500 of the donors reported 250 to 300 Gb of sequence data and some 100 million unique TCR beta sequences from around 200 million T cells. The T cell repertoires of some 670 subjects were profiled by immunosequencing and related to cytomegalovirus serostatus. The study aimed to test whether signatures of past pathogen exposure could be identified by cataloging public T cell receptors. To decide whether each TCR beta V gene segment behaved as functional or pseudogenic, an earlier analysis of some 600 of the donors relied on high-throughput TCR beta sequencing. Rather than using new phenotypic data, the later analysis identified candidate immune exposures from TCR beta sequences and from how often those sequences occurred across donors. Both class I and class II loci were covered by HLA typing, at four-digit resolution. Donor age, sex, ethnicity and CMV serostatus were collected together with the repertoire data. All discovery cohort repertoires had been generated using a single sequencing platform. The genetic ancestry cluster associated with self-reported Caucasian donors included around 76% of the approximately 400 genotyped donors. An early release that covered roughly 600 HLA-typed donors contained approximately 300 gigabases of sequencing data and tens of millions of unique TCR sequences. Typing coverage varied by locus: roughly 620-630 donors for A, B, C, DRB1 and DQB1; some 520 for DQA1; more than 600 for DPA1; some 470 for DPB1. The study combined high-throughput TCR immunosequencing, statistical association of individual TCRs with disease status, and machine learning to predict cytomegalovirus infection status. A handful of DR-DQ haplotypes were handled as single units for association and clustering because linkage in the cohort was strong. In a later analysis, previously published TCR beta repertoires from hundreds of donors were re-analyzed and high-resolution HLA genotyping was added so that TCR occurrence patterns could be studied. In a later genetic analysis, genome-wide SNP genotypes for about 65% of the 666 donors were used, and that subset was treated as a discovery cohort. Across about 370 genotyped donors of the cohort, an average of approximately 200,000 unique TCR beta nucleotide sequences per donor were sequenced, and roughly 20% of those sequences were non-productive. Along with the roughly 700-subject first cohort, a separate validation cohort of over a hundred different subjects was used. Beyond this particular receptor, the publication reports: CMV serostatus was the only immune exposure information available for the cohort. It was suggested by the authors that the approach could potentially be generalized to other disease states and immunological phenotypes. Because some donors lacked HLA typing at each locus, the association tests relied only on the typed subset. Sequencing depth was assumed to be roughly uniform across donors in the presence/absence analyses, though that assumption may not hold. Linkage disequilibrium might explain the correlated functional status among segregating V segments, but an unknown experimental factor could not be excluded. Across donors, most TCR sequences were observed very rarely, whereas some public TCRs were present in many individuals. In the study, around 150 TCR beta chains were listed as associated with cytomegalovirus. In a later analysis, the rate of TCR association differed among HLA loci, with DRB1 alleles having the most associated TCRs and HLA-C alleles having the fewest. The cohort was sequenced for TCR beta chains only, and without alpha or paired-chain data the features that could be detected were limited. In vitro tests confirmed that three of the cytomegalovirus-associated TCR beta chains recognize cytomegalovirus antigens. An earlier analysis of around 540 of the donors showed that most TCR beta V segments appeared in productive rearrangements either about 87% or about 30% of the time, which broadly matched IMGT annotations. The sequencing pipeline was judged likely to have produced a cluster of highly shared sequence variants as a technical artifact. Because counts were too low, some 17 rarely observed V segments, including chromosome 9 orphons, were left out of the earlier analysis of 500 to 750 of the donors. A later genetic analysis associated a missense DCLRE1C variant with V-gene and J-gene trimming of TCR beta chains, and an independent cohort replicated the association. In a later analysis, several top co-occurrence clusters were reported to appear linked to parvovirus B19, influenza, CMV and Epstein-Barr virus. A later analysis associated 16,951 TCR beta sequences with specific HLA alleles at a false discovery rate of 0.05. A later analysis found that most CMV-associated TCR beta chains appeared HLA-restricted, with HLA associations seemingly driven largely by CMV exposure. A later analysis found that HLA-associated TCR beta chains were more clonally expanded and had lower generation probabilities than equally common non-associated chains. The classifier was reported to diagnose cytomegalovirus status with high specificity and sensitivity in both the original cohort and the validation cohort. A further reported finding was that TCR beta sequences accurately predicted the HLA-A and HLA-B alleles for most subjects in the first cohort. In a later genetic analysis, fewer N-insertions in productive TCRs were reported among donors in an Asian-associated ancestry cluster than the roughly 640-donor mean. Some IMGT-functional V segments, including TRBV6-2 and TRBV6-3, could not be told apart with the 87-base-pair reads, so those segments were excluded. Assigning TCR associations to individual alleles was difficult when HLA alleles, especially DR and DQ, strongly co-occurred.

V and J are trimmed by 9 bases and 1 base, and the gene matches miss 10 bases of the junction. The germline V gene (reference sequence) yields LNHDA for CDR1 and SQIVND for CDR2. The CDR3 holds 16 amino acids from the cysteine to the phenylalanine. Only the CDR3 portion is preserved as DNA: 48 bases, with reading frame beginning at the first base. The library came from the immunoSEQ multiplex PCR assay. A mixture of 60 forward primers for TCR Vbeta segments and 13 reverse primers for TCR Jbeta segments was used in the multiplex PCR. A multiplex PCR assay on genomic DNA amplified the CDR3 region of rearranged TCR beta genes. Amplified TCR beta libraries were sequenced as 87-base-pair reads on the Illumina HiSeq System. Regarding the original processing steps: Across the 666 repertoires, a later analysis counted tens of millions of unique TCR beta chains, approximately 12 million of which were shared by at least two donors. Raw reads were error-corrected and collapsed into unique sequences by a nearest-neighbor algorithm in which closely related sequences were merged to remove PCR and sequencing errors. Alignment of CDR3 sequences to IMGT reference sequences was used to assign V, D and J gene segments. For a sequence to be retained, at least a six-nucleotide match to both a V gene segment and a J gene segment was required. Rearrangements were called productive when the CDR3 lacked stop codons and stayed in frame with V and J; all others were non-productive. CDR3 was defined by IMGT convention, running from the second conserved V-encoded cysteine to the conserved J-encoded phenylalanine. The earlier analysis of 500 to 650 of the donors excluded any sequence lacking an unambiguous match to a single V gene segment. In an earlier analysis of about 590 of the donors, a V segment was called functional when productive rearrangements were above 56.7%, and segregating when the standard deviation between donors exceeded 5%. A statistical classification framework was built for diagnosing cytomegalovirus status from the catalog of TCR beta chain sequences. A later analysis assigned V and J genes by comparing TCR nucleotide sequences with IMGT/GENE-DB human TR gene sequences. In a later analysis, CDR3 sequences and most-parsimonious VDJ recombination scenarios were assigned using the TCRdist pipeline. In a later analysis, each TCR beta chain was defined by its CDR3 amino acid sequence together with its V-gene family, and reads lacking a unique V-gene family were excluded. As a way to deal with suspected cross-contamination and a sequencing artifact, a later analysis dropped nearly 600 nucleotide sequences that were highly shared and had low generation probability. A later analysis calculated a clonal expansion index for each public chain from normalized within-repertoire ranks of inferred template counts. In a later analysis, generation probabilities were computed using a VDJ recombination model fitted to out-of-frame rearrangements, and the results were checked against IGoR. A later analysis scored TCR-TCR, TCR-HLA and TCR-CMV co-occurrence with hypergeometric tests, applying a repertoire-size bias correction to TCR pairs. In a later analysis, false discovery rates were estimated by permuting HLA or CMV assignments 20 times. In a later analysis, co-occurring TCRs were grouped with DBSCAN, and TCRdist sequence similarity was added when clustering was performed within HLA-allele-positive subsets. Co-occurrence clustering excluded repertoires with fewer than 30,000 or more than 120,000 public chains, plus five with anomalous nucleotide sharing. In TCRdb, the immuneACCESS table is reduced to in-frame sequences with V and J assigned. These tables do not hold every clone; where another copy was compared, an unresolved V gene accounts for under half, and the others remain unexplained. V, J and clone size were drawn from that table, and D and trimming were deduced from the DNA. The sample yields 200,000 to 250,000 clones; around 77% were counted once. Under 3% of the sample is in the top ten clones.

The cohort was made up of 666 healthy bone marrow donors. At the time of sampling, every cohort member was nominally healthy, though immune exposures that went unrecorded were likely present. The donor was CMV seronegative and belonged to the group of around 400 seronegative cohort members. A peripheral blood sample was provided by each donor, and peripheral blood mononuclear cells were used for TCR beta sequencing. The Qiagen DNeasy Blood Extraction Kit was used to extract genomic DNA from the blood cell samples. As to this clone: Its antigen is currently not known. Within one base of it there is no much larger clone, and no base qualities were kept.

The sequencing input was PBMCs. This clonotype originated in a woman between 25 and 40 years old in good health and CMV-seronegative. Recombination joined TRBV19 with TRBJ2-2; TRBD1 matches 8 bases in the middle. The CDR3 sequence is CASTTGTGGNTGELFF. The DNA sequence is given as TGTGCCAGCACAACAGGAACAGGGGGGAACACCGGGGAGCTGTTTTTT.